Listed below are T cell receptor beta chains from one sample, sequenced in a study of blood T cells in healthy people across ages. TCRdb re-called the 5' RACE reads through MiXCR, storing one row per CDR3 protein. This repertoire shows hundreds of thousands of distinct CDR3 sequences, about 28% found once; its top ten account for approximately 15%. The sample comprised blood. All receptors derive from a woman aged 80 or over in good health. The CDR3 runs from the conserved cysteine through the conserved F or W. D genes are given only for firm matches. Some rows have no size entry. The others give once, few or many, or a class for an expanded clone.

j_call v_call clone_size d_call cdr3_nt cdr3_aa
TRBJ2-5 TRBV7-2 many TRBD2 TGTGCCAGCAGCTTAGTCCCTAGCGGGGGGTATGAGACCCAGTACTTC CASSLVPSGGYETQYF
TRBJ2-3 TRBV6-5 NA NA TGTGCCAGCAGAACAAGCAGGAGGGAGAGCACAGATACGCAGTATTTT CASRTSRRESTDTQYF
TRBJ2-3 TRBV7-9 many NA TGTGCCAGCAGCTTATGGGGGGGGCCCGACACAGATACGCAGTATTTT CASSLWGGPDTDTQYF
TRBJ2-1 TRBV20-1 many NA TGCAGTGCTAGTAGTTTCTCGAAAGGGTACAATGAGCAGTTCTTC CSASSFSKGYNEQFF
TRBJ2-7 TRBV7-9 many TRBD1 TGTGCCAGCAGCTTATCAGGGACAGGACCCGACGAGCAGTACTTC CASSLSGTGPDEQYF
TRBJ2-3 TRBV12-3/TRBV12-4 few NA TGTGCCAGCAGTTTAGGTCTAGTGCCAATGAGCACAGATACGCAGTATTTT CASSLGLVPMSTDTQYF
TRBJ1-6 TRBV3-1 few NA TGTGCCAGCAGCCGGGACACAACTAATTCACCCCTCCACTTT CASSRDTTNSPLHF
TRBJ1-2 TRBV6-6 many NA TGTGCCAGCAGTAAACGATCAGGAGCAGGCTATGGCTACACCTTC CASSKRSGAGYGYTF
TRBJ2-3 TRBV7-2 many TRBD1 TGTGCCAGCAGCCCTCAACCGGGACAGCGCACAGATACGCAGTATTTT CASSPQPGQRTDTQYF
TRBJ2-7 TRBV19 few TRBD1 TGTGCCAGTAGCTTCCTAGGACAGGGGAGCTCCTACGAGCAGTACTTC CASSFLGQGSSYEQYF
TRBJ1-4 TRBV29-1 NA NA TGCAGCGTGGCCGAGGGACGGACAAATGAAAAACTGTTTTTT CSVAEGRTNEKLFF
TRBJ2-5 TRBV12-3/TRBV12-4 NA NA TGTGCCAGAGTGAGGGCAGGGGAGCAGTACTTC CARVRAGEQYF
TRBJ1-1 TRBV18 NA TRBD1 TGTGCCAGCTCACACGGACAGGGAATGAACACTGAAGCTTTCTTT CASSHGQGMNTEAFF
TRBJ2-1 TRBV7-2 many NA TGTGCCAGCAGCTTAAGGGGGGCTAGCAATGAGCAGTTCTTC CASSLRGASNEQFF
TRBJ2-7 TRBV20-1 NA TRBD2 TGCAGTGCAGTTGGGACTAGCGGAAGCTACGAGCAGTACTTC CSAVGTSGSYEQYF
TRBJ2-1 TRBV5-1 NA TRBD2 TGCGCCAGCAGCTTGGGGACTAGCGGGGGGCCCCTCTCCTACAATGGGCAGTTCTTC CASSLGTSGGPLSYNGQFF
TRBJ2-5 TRBV12-3/TRBV12-4 once TRBD2 TGTGCCGGCAGTTTAGCGCCTAGCGGGGGCCGCTTGGATGAGCAGTACTTC CAGSLAPSGGRLDEQYF
TRBJ2-1 TRBV6-2/TRBV6-3 NA NA TGTGCCAGCGGTCTAGCATGGGGGAACTCCTACAATGAGCAGTTCTTC CASGLAWGNSYNEQFF
TRBJ2-3 TRBV19 NA TRBD1 TGTGCTGTAACAGGGGACATCGCAGATACGCAGTATTTT CAVTGDIADTQYF
TRBJ1-5 TRBV18 few NA TGTGCCAGCTCACAACAAACAAGTAGCAATCAGCCCCAGCATTTT CASSQQTSSNQPQHF
TRBJ1-1 TRBV29-1 many NA TGCAGCGTTCAAGGGGAACGGGCTTTCTTT CSVQGERAFF
TRBJ2-3 TRBV20-1 many NA TGCAGTGCTCCCCTCAGGGGGGCGGGGCGGGGCACAGATACGCAGTATTTT CSAPLRGAGRGTDTQYF
TRBJ1-2 TRBV12-3/TRBV12-4 once NA TGTGCCAGCAGTTTCGGGGGCAGGGCGTCCTATGGCTACACCTTC CASSFGGRASYGYTF
TRBJ2-7 TRBV20-1 few TRBD2 TGCAGTGCTAGAAAAAGCGGGGGGGAGTCCGCTTACGAGCAGTACTTC CSARKSGGESAYEQYF
TRBJ2-5 TRBV5-1 many TRBD2 TGCGCCAGCAGCCCTATTAGCGGGGCCTTCGGTCGGACCCAGTACTTC CASSPISGAFGRTQYF
TRBJ1-2 TRBV20-1 few TRBD1 TGCAGTGCTAGCAGGGGGCCCGATGGCTACACCTTC CSASRGPDGYTF
TRBJ2-3 TRBV12-3/TRBV12-4 NA NA TGTGCCAGCAGTTTCGGCAGCCCGAGAGCAGATATGGAATATTTT CASSFGSPRADMEYF
TRBJ2-1 TRBV18 many TRBD1 TGTGCCAGCTCACCAGTCAGGGGGCAGGTCAATGAGCAGTTCTTC CASSPVRGQVNEQFF
TRBJ2-1 TRBV3-1 NA NA TGTGCCAGCAGCAAACCGGGAAAAGTGGGCAATGAGCAGTTCTTC CASSKPGKVGNEQFF
TRBJ2-6 TRBV3-1 many TRBD1 TGTGCCAGCAGCGAAGTACGGACAGGGGGCGCTGGGGCCAACGTCCTGACTTTC CASSEVRTGGAGANVLTF
TRBJ2-1 TRBV20-1 NA TRBD2 TGCAGTGCGAATTCAGGGACTAGCGATGTCAATGAGCAGTTCTTC CSANSGTSDVNEQFF
TRBJ1-2 TRBV9 many TRBD1 TGTGCCAGCAGCCCGCGACAGGGGGCGGGTGGCTACACCTTC CASSPRQGAGGYTF
TRBJ1-1 TRBV3-1 NA NA TGTGCCAGCAGCGAGGGGAGGGCCGCTGAAGCTTTCTTT CASSEGRAAEAFF
TRBJ2-3 TRBV11-3 few TRBD1 TGTGCCAGCAGCTTAGCCTTAACAGGGGGAGTAGATACGCAGTATTTT CASSLALTGGVDTQYF
TRBJ2-2 TRBV12-3/TRBV12-4 NA TRBD1 TGTGCCAGCAGTCTTGACAGGGGGCACACCGGGGAGCTGTTTTTT CASSLDRGHTGELFF
TRBJ2-5 TRBV6-1 NA TRBD2 TGTGCCAGCACCCCCGGGCGGGGGGCCGGCAATGAGCAGTACTTC CASTPGRGAGNEQYF
TRBJ2-3 TRBV20-1 many NA TGCAGTGCTAGAGGGGGAAGGGGAGATACGCAGTATTTT CSARGGRGDTQYF
TRBJ2-3 TRBV18 many TRBD2 TGTGCCAGCTCCCCAGCCGGCGGGGGGCAGACAAGCACAGATACGCAGTATTTT CASSPAGGGQTSTDTQYF
TRBJ2-1 TRBV6-5 many NA TGTGCCAGCAGTTATGACTGGAGCTCCTACAATGAGCAGTTCTTC CASSYDWSSYNEQFF
TRBJ2-7 TRBV6-5 NA NA TGTGCCAGCAGTTACTCTAACGTAGAGTACAATCCCAGCTACGAGCAGTACTTC CASSYSNVEYNPSYEQYF
TRBJ2-1 TRBV11-2 many TRBD2 TGTGCCAGCAGCTTAGATCTGAGCGGGGGGGCCGACAATGAGCAGTTCTTC CASSLDLSGGADNEQFF
TRBJ2-1 TRBV6-5 many TRBD1 TGTGCCAGCAGTACAGGGACAGCCCGATCCTACAATGAGCAGTTCTTC CASSTGTARSYNEQFF
TRBJ1-1 TRBV6-1 NA TRBD1 TGTGCCAGCAGTGACGGACAGGGGGCAATGAACACTGAAGCTTTCTTT CASSDGQGAMNTEAFF
TRBJ2-5 TRBV6-1 many NA TGTGCCAGTCTGGTTTACGGTGGCCGGATGTACCAAGAGACCCAGTACTTC CASLVYGGRMYQETQYF
TRBJ2-5 TRBV9 many TRBD2 TGTGCCAGCAGCGTAGGGGGACTAGCGGGGATACAAGAGACCCAGTACTTC CASSVGGLAGIQETQYF
TRBJ1-2 TRBV11-3 many TRBD1 TGTGCCAGCAGCACCCGGGACAGGGAGGATCGTGGCTACACCTTC CASSTRDREDRGYTF
TRBJ1-5 TRBV7-2 NA NA TGTGCCAGCGGAATAGGGGGGGCTGAAAATCAGCCCCAGCATTTT CASGIGGAENQPQHF
TRBJ2-1 TRBV7-9 many NA TGTGCCAGCAGCGCCTTAGAAGGAAAAAATGAGCAGTTCTTC CASSALEGKNEQFF
TRBJ1-1 TRBV20-1 NA NA TGCAGTGCTAGAGAGAGAGGAGCCATGAGCACTGAAGCTTTCTTT CSARERGAMSTEAFF
TRBJ2-6 TRBV11-2 many NA TGTGCCAGCAGCGCTCGCGGGGCTAGAGGCAACGTCCTGACTTTC CASSARGARGNVLTF
TRBJ2-3 TRBV15 NA TRBD2 TGTGCCACCAGCAGAGCCAGGGGACTAGCGGGGGTGGCAGATACGCAGTATTTT CATSRARGLAGVADTQYF
TRBJ2-3 TRBV6-5 NA NA TGTGCCAGCAGAAGACTATCTAGCACAGATACGCAGTATTTT CASRRLSSTDTQYF
TRBJ2-4 TRBV18 few NA TGTGCCAGCTCCTCCAGAGCGAACGGGTCCAAAAACATTCAGTACTTC CASSSRANGSKNIQYF
TRBJ2-5 TRBV19 NA NA TGTGCCAGTAGTATATTTTCGGGGCTGCGTACCGAGACCCAGTACTTC CASSIFSGLRTETQYF
TRBJ2-1 TRBV5-1 NA TRBD2 TGCGCCAGCAGCTTCCCCGGGGCTAGCGGGAGGTTGGGATACAATGAGCAGTTCTTC CASSFPGASGRLGYNEQFF